Sequencing of this T cell receptor beta chain was carried out in a study of T cell changes during pregnancy in multiple sclerosis. Assay used: immunoSEQ multiplex PCR; TCRdb lists only in-frame clones, some missing. The sample holds some 67,000 clones, about 92% seen once. The source is a female donor with multiple sclerosis, enrolled in a pregnancy study. Source: peripheral blood, taken after pregnancy.

The CDR3 nucleotides read TGTGCCAGCAGCGTACTAGCGCATACGCAGTATTTT. It is translated as CASSVLAHTQYF. This rearrangement joins TRBV2 to TRBJ2-3; TRBD2 agrees at 7 bases. The trim removed 6 bases at V and 7 bases at J, leaving 4 bases unmatched. The V gene's germline CDR1 is SNHLY and CDR2 FYNNEI. The CDR3 consists of 12 residues.